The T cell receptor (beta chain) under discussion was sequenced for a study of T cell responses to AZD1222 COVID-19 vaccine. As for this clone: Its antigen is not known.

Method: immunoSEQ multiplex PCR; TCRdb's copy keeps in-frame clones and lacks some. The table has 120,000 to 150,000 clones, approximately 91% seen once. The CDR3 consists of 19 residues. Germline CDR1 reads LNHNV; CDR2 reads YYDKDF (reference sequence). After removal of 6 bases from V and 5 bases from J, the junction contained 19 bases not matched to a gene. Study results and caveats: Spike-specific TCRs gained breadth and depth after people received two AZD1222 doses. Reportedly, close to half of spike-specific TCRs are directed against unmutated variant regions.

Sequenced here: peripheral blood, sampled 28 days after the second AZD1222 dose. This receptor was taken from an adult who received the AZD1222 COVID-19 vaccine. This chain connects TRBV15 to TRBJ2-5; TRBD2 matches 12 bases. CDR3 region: CATSLGTLTSGRFGETQYF. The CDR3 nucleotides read TGTGCCACCAGTCTGGGGACTTTAACTAGCGGGAGGTTCGGGGAGACCCAGTACTTC.